The 4 T cell receptor beta chains below all came from one sample that was sequenced in a study of T-cell reconstitution after alpha-beta-depleted transplantation in children. Researchers prepared the TCRbeta library using unique molecular identifiers, the study reports. TCRdb recomputed calls from the PCR reads with MiXCR, one row per CDR3 protein. The sample comprises a few hundred thousand distinct CDR3 sequences, roughly 24% of which are singletons, and roughly 2.6% rests with the top ten. The material was PBMCs, obtained before TCRalphabeta/CD19-depleted stem cell transplant. The receptor source for this set is a girl aged 2-10 years with Fanconi anemia, due to receive a stem cell transplant.

The chain combines TRBV6-2 or TRBV6-3 with TRBJ2-1; TRBD2 matches 7 bases. This CDR3 is built from 16 residues. CDR1 and CDR2 from the germline V gene are MNHEY and SVGEGT. J was trimmed by 2 bases and V by 2 bases; bases with no gene match: 6. This CDR3 is CASSYAGEVTYNEQFF. CDR3 sequence (DNA): TGTGCCAGCAGTTACGCGGGAGAGGTGACCTACAATGAGCAGTTCTTC.

The chain couples TRBV20-1 to TRBJ2-1; D unclear. This CDR3 spans 16 amino acids. Germline assignment: CDR1 DFQATT and CDR2 SNEGSKA (reference sequence). Deletions cut 3 bases from V and 1 base from J, with 16 bases between. The CDR3, as DNA: TGCAGTGCTAGTATCGAGAACATGGAGTCCTACAATGAGCAGTTCTTC. Translated, it gives CSASIENMESYNEQFF.

This chain uses TRBV30 with TRBJ2-7; possibly TRBD1 or TRBD2 for D (6 bases each). The germline V and J ends were trimmed by 5 bases and 3 bases, with 17 bases remaining between them. This CDR3 region has 14 residues. From germline, CDR1 is GTSNPN and CDR2 SVGIG (reference sequence). CDR3 sequence: CAWGVGGPSYEQYF. Written as DNA, the CDR3 is TGTGCCTGGGGCGTAGGGGGGCCCAGCTACGAGCAGTACTTC.

The sample holds a few counts of this clonotype. The chain joins TRBV24-1 to TRBJ2-3; TRBD2 agrees at 8 bases. CDR1 is KGHDR and CDR2 is SFDVKD in the germline V gene. The CDR3 runs to 16 residues. The trim removed 1 base at V and 2 bases at J, leaving 4 bases unmatched. The CDR3 region is CATSDFTGGVTDTQYF. CDR3 bases: TGTGCCACCAGTGATTTTACGGGAGGGGTCACAGATACGCAGTATTTT.